Listed below are T cell receptor beta chains from one sample, sequenced in a study of cytomegalovirus exposure and HLA in healthy donors. TCRdb's table, derived via immunoSEQ multiplex PCR, lists solely in-frame clones and lacks some. The sample has approximately 71,000 clones; around 72% are singletons. The source material was PBMCs. These receptors were collected from a woman between 40 and 55 years old in good health and CMV-seropositive. Each CDR3 is given with its conserved first and last residue. The D gene is left open where the match is weak. For some rows the clone size is stated as once, few or many, or as a class when expanded; others skip it.

abundance: once; j_gene: TRBJ2-2; v_gene: TRBV2; len: 14; d_gene: TRBD1; CDR3nt: TGTGCCAGCAGTGAATCAGGGGGCACCGGGGAGCTGTTTTTT; CDR3aa: CASSESGGTGELFF
abundance: .; j_gene: TRBJ1-4; v_gene: TRBV29-1; len: 14; d_gene: .; CDR3nt: TGCAGCGTTGCAGGGGAAAGGACTAATGAAAAACTGTTTTTT; CDR3aa: CSVAGERTNEKLFF
abundance: .; j_gene: TRBJ2-3; v_gene: TRBV5-1; len: 15; d_gene: .; CDR3nt: TGCGCCAGCAGCCGAGACTTTGACGGGATAGATACGCAGTATTTT; CDR3aa: CASSRDFDGIDTQYF
abundance: .; j_gene: TRBJ2-7; v_gene: TRBV11-2; len: 16; d_gene: TRBD2; CDR3nt: TGTGCCAGCGCCGGGCTAGCGGGGGGGTTGTCCTACGAGCAGTACTTC; CDR3aa: CASAGLAGGLSYEQYF
abundance: few; j_gene: TRBJ2-3; v_gene: TRBV2; len: 19; d_gene: TRBD2; CDR3nt: TGTGCCAGCAGTGCCAGACTAGCGGGGGCCTTTACTAGCACAGATACGCAGTATTTT; CDR3aa: CASSARLAGAFTSTDTQYF
abundance: .; j_gene: TRBJ2-3; v_gene: TRBV6-6; len: 16; d_gene: TRBD2; CDR3nt: TGTGCCAGCAGTTACGGGACTAGCGGGGGGGCAGATACGCAGTATTTT; CDR3aa: CASSYGTSGGADTQYF
abundance: .; j_gene: TRBJ2-1; v_gene: TRBV6-5; len: 13; d_gene: TRBD1; CDR3nt: TGTGCCAGCAGGGCAGGGGGCCCCAATGAGCAGTTCTTC; CDR3aa: CASRAGGPNEQFF
abundance: few; j_gene: TRBJ2-2; v_gene: TRBV7-8; len: 17; d_gene: TRBD2; CDR3nt: TGTGCCAGCAGCTTCGGACTAGCGGGGATGAACACCGGGGAGCTGTTTTTT; CDR3aa: CASSFGLAGMNTGELFF
abundance: .; j_gene: TRBJ1-1; v_gene: TRBV6-6; len: 13; d_gene: .; CDR3nt: TGTGCCACCTTACAGGTACAGGGCACTGAAGCTTTCTTT; CDR3aa: CATLQVQGTEAFF
abundance: many; j_gene: TRBJ2-5; v_gene: TRBV29-1; len: 13; d_gene: TRBD2; CDR3nt: TGCAGCGTTGCTCCGACTAGCCAGGAGACCCAGTACTTC; CDR3aa: CSVAPTSQETQYF
abundance: .; j_gene: TRBJ2-3; v_gene: TRBV7-9; len: 16; d_gene: TRBD2; CDR3nt: TGTGCCAGCAGCTTAGGAGCGGGGGGCCAGGGCGATACGCAGTATTTT; CDR3aa: CASSLGAGGQGDTQYF
abundance: .; j_gene: TRBJ1-1; v_gene: TRBV4-1; len: 16; d_gene: TRBD1; CDR3nt: TGCGCCAGCAGCCAAGATCGGTCAGGGGGGTTCGCTGAAGCTTTCTTT; CDR3aa: CASSQDRSGGFAEAFF
abundance: .; j_gene: TRBJ1-6; v_gene: TRBV11-3; len: 15; d_gene: .; CDR3nt: TGTGCCAGCAGCTTAGCACAGGGAAAGGATTCACCCCTCCACTTT; CDR3aa: CASSLAQGKDSPLHF
abundance: few; j_gene: TRBJ1-4; v_gene: TRBV6-5; len: 14; d_gene: .; CDR3nt: TGTGCCAGCAGCAACGGGGTAGACCCGGAAAAACTGTTTTTT; CDR3aa: CASSNGVDPEKLFF
abundance: .; j_gene: TRBJ2-5; v_gene: TRBV29-1; len: 14; d_gene: TRBD2; CDR3nt: TGCAGCGTTCGGGAGGGGGGACCCGGGGAGACCCAGTACTTC; CDR3aa: CSVREGGPGETQYF
abundance: large; j_gene: TRBJ2-3; v_gene: TRBV5-5; len: 16; d_gene: TRBD1; CDR3nt: TGTGCCAGCAGCTCCGAGGACAGGGGAGTGACAGATACGCAGTATTTT; CDR3aa: CASSSEDRGVTDTQYF
abundance: .; j_gene: TRBJ2-1; v_gene: TRBV21-1; len: 19; d_gene: .; CDR3nt: .; CDR3aa: CASSKVRGSVGQGNNEQFF
abundance: .; j_gene: TRBJ2-7; v_gene: TRBV2; len: 16; d_gene: TRBD2; CDR3nt: TGTGCCAGCAGGGAGGACCCTAGCGGACGGGGGAGCGAGCAGTACTTC; CDR3aa: CASREDPSGRGSEQYF
abundance: .; j_gene: TRBJ2-3; v_gene: TRBV5-6; len: 15; d_gene: TRBD1; CDR3nt: TGTGCCAGCAGCTTGGGGGGACAGGGTCTCGATACGCAGTATTTT; CDR3aa: CASSLGGQGLDTQYF
abundance: .; j_gene: TRBJ1-4; v_gene: TRBV2; len: 15; d_gene: TRBD1; CDR3nt: TGTGCCAGCAGTGGAAACAGGGGACTGGGGGAAAAACTGTTTTTT; CDR3aa: CASSGNRGLGEKLFF
abundance: .; j_gene: TRBJ1-3; v_gene: TRBV30; len: 14; d_gene: .; CDR3nt: TGTGCCTGGAGTCTGGACTCACCTGGGGACACCATATATTTT; CDR3aa: CAWSLDSPGDTIYF
abundance: .; j_gene: TRBJ1-3; v_gene: TRBV13; len: 16; d_gene: TRBD1; CDR3nt: TGTGCCAGCAGCTTACGGACAGGGGTGGTTGGAAACACCATATATTTT; CDR3aa: CASSLRTGVVGNTIYF
abundance: .; j_gene: TRBJ1-3; v_gene: TRBV6-5; len: 15; d_gene: TRBD1; CDR3nt: TGTGCCAGCAGTCGGGGACAGAACTCTGGAAACACCATATATTTT; CDR3aa: CASSRGQNSGNTIYF
abundance: .; j_gene: TRBJ1-4; v_gene: TRBV16; len: 14; d_gene: .; CDR3nt: TGTGCCAGCAGCCAAGTCTGGCAGGGCGAAAAACTGTTTTTT; CDR3aa: CASSQVWQGEKLFF
abundance: once; j_gene: TRBJ2-7; v_gene: TRBV7-3; len: 13; d_gene: .; CDR3nt: TGTGCCAGCAGCGAGGGACAAAACTACGAGCAGTACTTC; CDR3aa: CASSEGQNYEQYF
abundance: .; j_gene: TRBJ1-5; v_gene: TRBV9; len: 14; d_gene: .; CDR3nt: TGTGCCAGCAGCGTAGGTTTCGGCAATCAGCCCCAGCATTTT; CDR3aa: CASSVGFGNQPQHF
abundance: .; j_gene: TRBJ2-2; v_gene: TRBV11-2; len: 15; d_gene: .; CDR3nt: TGTGCCAGCAGCTTGCAGGGTAAAATAACCGGGGAGCTGTTTTTT; CDR3aa: CASSLQGKITGELFF
abundance: .; j_gene: TRBJ2-5; v_gene: TRBV2; len: 13; d_gene: TRBD2; CDR3nt: TGTGCCAGCAGTGTAGGACTAGAGGAGACCCAGTACTTC; CDR3aa: CASSVGLEETQYF
abundance: once; j_gene: TRBJ1-1; v_gene: TRBV7-7; len: 14; d_gene: .; CDR3nt: TGTGCCAGCAGCCCACTACCTACGAACACTGAAGCTTTCTTT; CDR3aa: CASSPLPTNTEAFF
abundance: .; j_gene: TRBJ1-3; v_gene: TRBV9; len: 14; d_gene: TRBD1; CDR3nt: TGTGCCAGCAGCGGTGGACAGGGGTTAGACACCATATATTTT; CDR3aa: CASSGGQGLDTIYF
abundance: .; j_gene: TRBJ1-1; v_gene: TRBV5-1; len: 13; d_gene: .; CDR3nt: TGCGCCAGCAGACAGCCCTCGGGAACTGAAGCTTTCTTT; CDR3aa: CASRQPSGTEAFF
abundance: .; j_gene: TRBJ1-2; v_gene: TRBV7-2; len: 14; d_gene: .; CDR3nt: TGTGCCAGCAGCTTACGGACAGAAAACTATGGCTACACCTTC; CDR3aa: CASSLRTENYGYTF
abundance: few; j_gene: TRBJ1-2; v_gene: TRBV10-3; len: 16; d_gene: .; CDR3nt: TGTGCCATCAGTGTCGTGGGGGGAATAGTTAACTATGGCTACACCTTC; CDR3aa: CAISVVGGIVNYGYTF
abundance: .; j_gene: TRBJ2-1; v_gene: TRBV2; len: 14; d_gene: .; CDR3nt: TGTGCCAGCAGTGACTGGCGGATTGGGAATGAGCAGTTCTTC; CDR3aa: CASSDWRIGNEQFF
abundance: few; j_gene: TRBJ2-7; v_gene: TRBV2; len: 14; d_gene: TRBD2; CDR3nt: TGTGCCAGCAGTGAAGCGGTGGGGGGGAACGAGCAGTACTTC; CDR3aa: CASSEAVGGNEQYF
abundance: .; j_gene: TRBJ1-2; v_gene: TRBV29-1; len: 12; d_gene: .; CDR3nt: TGCAGCGTTTTAACCGCTTGGAGCGGCTACACCTTC; CDR3aa: CSVLTAWSGYTF
abundance: .; j_gene: TRBJ2-7; v_gene: TRBV9; len: 14; d_gene: .; CDR3nt: TGTGCCAGCAGCGTAGAGGCCCCGCCAGGAGAGCAGTACTTC; CDR3aa: CASSVEAPPGEQYF
abundance: .; j_gene: TRBJ2-7; v_gene: TRBV6-5; len: 12; d_gene: TRBD2; CDR3nt: TGTGCCAGCAGCCGGGGGGGCGACGAGCAGTACTTC; CDR3aa: CASSRGGDEQYF
abundance: .; j_gene: TRBJ2-2; v_gene: TRBV6-6; len: 16; d_gene: .; CDR3nt: TGTGCCAGCAGTGCCTTCGACTCCGCGAACACCGGGGAGCTGTTTTTT; CDR3aa: CASSAFDSANTGELFF
abundance: few; j_gene: TRBJ2-1; v_gene: TRBV5-4; len: 16; d_gene: .; CDR3nt: TGTGCCAGCAGCCCCGCTACAGGGTTAAGGTACAATGAGCAGTTCTTC; CDR3aa: CASSPATGLRYNEQFF
abundance: few; j_gene: TRBJ1-4; v_gene: TRBV15; len: 15; d_gene: TRBD1; CDR3nt: TGTGCCACCAGCCTAGAAACAGGGGCGGTTGAAAAACTGTTTTTT; CDR3aa: CATSLETGAVEKLFF
abundance: .; j_gene: TRBJ1-1; v_gene: TRBV21-1; len: 14; d_gene: .; CDR3nt: TGTGCCAGCAGCAAGCGCAGGGGGGACACTGAAGCTTTCTTT; CDR3aa: CASSKRRGDTEAFF
abundance: few; j_gene: TRBJ2-1; v_gene: TRBV6-1; len: 16; d_gene: .; CDR3nt: TGTGCCAGCAGTGAAGTGGGGCAGGGGGGCTGGAATGAGCAGTTCTTC; CDR3aa: CASSEVGQGGWNEQFF
abundance: .; j_gene: TRBJ2-3; v_gene: TRBV10-3; len: 14; d_gene: TRBD1; CDR3nt: TGTGCCACGACACAGGGGGCAGATTCAGATACGCAGTATTTT; CDR3aa: CATTQGADSDTQYF
abundance: .; j_gene: TRBJ1-3; v_gene: TRBV30; len: 13; d_gene: .; CDR3nt: TGTGCCTGGGCACAGAACTCTGGAAACACCATATATTTT; CDR3aa: CAWAQNSGNTIYF
abundance: .; j_gene: TRBJ1-6; v_gene: TRBV6-6; len: 15; d_gene: .; CDR3nt: TGTGCCAGCAGTTCCCAACAGGAGAGAAATTCACCCCTCCACTTT; CDR3aa: CASSSQQERNSPLHF
abundance: .; j_gene: TRBJ1-2; v_gene: TRBV5-4; len: 17; d_gene: .; CDR3nt: TGTGCCAGCAGCTCCTCCGTTCAGGGAAGGGTCGGCTATGGCTACACCTTC; CDR3aa: CASSSSVQGRVGYGYTF
abundance: .; j_gene: TRBJ1-1; v_gene: TRBV5-1; len: 15; d_gene: .; CDR3nt: TGCGCCAGCAGCTTGGCAGGGCGAGGGAACACTGAAGCTTTCTTT; CDR3aa: CASSLAGRGNTEAFF
abundance: .; j_gene: TRBJ2-7; v_gene: TRBV7-6; len: 14; d_gene: TRBD1; CDR3nt: TGTGCCAGCAGCTTAAATCAGGGGGCCTACGAGCAGTACTTC; CDR3aa: CASSLNQGAYEQYF